This T cell receptor beta chain stems from a study of breast tumors, draining lymph nodes, adjacent tissues. The study's findings and limits: Tumors had less TCR diversity than lymph nodes, more than nontumor tissue.

There are 15 residues in the CDR3. Germline CDR1 SGHRS, CDR2 YFSETQ. With V trimmed by 0 bases and J by 9 bases, 4 bases remained unmatched. TCRdb ran MiXCR on the multiplex PCR reads and lists one entry per CDR3 protein. This sample has 16,000 or so distinct CDR3 sequences, with about 45% found just once. This clonotype was observed a few times. Its antigen is not known. The rearrangement joins TRBV5-1 to TRBJ1-6, with 9 bases aligning to TRBD1. The sequence was obtained from a female donor with breast cancer. Some clones in this sample may be carry-over from other donors' samples. Sequencing was done on a sample of tumor-adjacent breast tissue. The CDR3 DNA follows: TGCGCCAGCAGCTTGGCGGGACAGGGATCTTCACCCCTCCACTTT. Its protein is CASSLAGQGSSPLHF.